Below are 23 T cell receptor beta chains sequenced from a single sample in a study of Ad26.COV2.S vaccination and SARS-CoV-2 variants. The treatment is: roughly 20 received Ad26.COV2.S at low or high dose, single or two shots; about 5 received placebo; per-sample allocation not given. Sampling was performed 63 days after the first vaccine or placebo injection. Only in-frame clones appear in the TCRdb table, and some are missing; sequencing was by immunoSEQ multiplex PCR. The sample lists hundreds of thousands of clones; approximately 92% were seen once. The material was peripheral blood, obtained in a trial of Ad26.COV2.S vaccine versus placebo. The receptors stem from a person between 18 and 59 years old who received the Ad26.COV2.S COVID-19 vaccine or a placebo.

CDR3 bases: TGTGCCAGTAGTATCCCAGGTCATTTTTGGCCATACAATGAGCAGTTCTTC. Translation gives CASSIPGHFWPYNEQFF. This chain joins TRBV19 and TRBJ2-1; the D is unclear. V was trimmed by 3 bases and J by 4 bases, leaving 19 bases between them. The CDR3 consists of 17 residues. Germline V CDR1 and CDR2: LNHDA, SQIVND (reference sequence). Full variable domain (outside the CDR3, taken from reference TRBV19 and TRBJ2-1): DGGITQSPKYLFRKEGQNVTLSCEQNLNHDAMYWYRQDPGQGLRLIYYSQIVNDFQKGDIAEGYSVSREKKESFPLTVTSAQKNPTAFYLCASSIPGHFWPYNEQFFGPGTRLTVL.

The CDR3 loop is CASSQDPVYGYTF. DNA of the CDR3: TGTGCCAGCTCTCAGGACCCGGTCTATGGCTACACCTTC. The chain carries TRBV18 and TRBJ1-2; D gene unclear. The CDR3 loop spans 13 amino acids. The germline CDR1 and CDR2 sequences are KGHSH and LQKENI. Trimming shortened V by 6 bases and J by 4 bases, and 12 bases separated the two germline ends.

The chain uses TRBV4-3 and TRBJ1-4; the match to TRBD1 covers 8 bases. This CDR3 region has 16 residues. Germline CDR1 is LGHNA and CDR2 is YSLEER. With 0 bases clipped from V and 1 base from J, the junction kept 1 base outside the gene matches. CDR3 amino acids: CASSQDGQGTNEKLFF. Here the CDR3 DNA reads TGCGCCAGCAGCCAAGATGGACAGGGAACTAATGAAAAACTGTTTTTT.

This chain connects TRBV7-4 to TRBJ2-3; 7 positions match TRBD2. The CDR3 is 14 residues long. The germline V gene has CDR1 SGHVT and CDR2 SQSDAQ. CDR3: CVFPWEGSTDTQYF. The CDR3 DNA is TGTGTCTTCCCCTGGGAGGGAAGCACAGATACGCAGTATTTT.

The V gene is TRBV6-5, the J gene TRBJ1-5; no clear D. Trimming took 6 bases from V and 4 from J, leaving 13 bases between them. CDR3 length: 14 residues. Germline loops: CDR1 MNHEY, CDR2 SVGAGI. The CDR3 region is CASRPTVWNQPQHF. The CDR3 nucleotides are TGTGCCAGCAGACCCACAGTTTGGAATCAGCCCCAGCATTTT.

The chain links TRBV9 to TRBJ1-6; D might be TRBD1 (5 bases). V lost 3 bases and J 8 bases, leaving 9 bases between the germline ends. The CDR3 has 13 amino acids. In germline, CDR1 is SGDLS, CDR2 YYNGEE. CDR3: CASSEGVDSPLHF. CDR3 nucleotides: TGTGCCAGCAGCGAAGGGGTGGATTCACCCCTCCACTTT. Full variable domain (missing parts from reference TRBV9 and TRBJ1-6): DSGVTQTPKHLITATGQRVTLRCSPRSGDLSVYWYQQSLDQGLQFLIQYYNGEERAKGNILERFSAQQFPDLHSELNLSSLELGDSALYFCASSEGVDSPLHFGNGTRLTVT.

CDR3: CASSPHRGWYTEAFF. The CDR3 coding sequence is TGTGCCAGCTCACCACACAGGGGATGGTACACTGAAGCTTTCTTT. The chain carries TRBV18 and TRBJ1-1, with 7 bases identical to TRBD1. Germline trimming cut 1 base from V and 3 bases from J; bases unmatched to any gene: 5. From germline, CDR1 is KGHSH and CDR2 LQKENI. The length of the CDR3 is 15 residues.

The chain couples TRBV19 to TRBJ1-2; unclear D gene. The CDR3 spans 15 residues. Germline loops: CDR1 LNHDA, CDR2 SQIVND (reference sequence). Deletions cut 3 bases from V and 0 bases from J, with 11 bases between. The chain's CDR3 is CASSILSLPNYGYTF. CDR3 in DNA: TGTGCCAGTAGTATTTTGAGTCTACCTAACTATGGCTACACCTTC.

The rearrangement uses TRBV30 and TRBJ1-6, with D perhaps matching TRBD1 (5 bases). V was shortened by 0 bases and J by 8 bases, with 14 bases between the two germline ends. Germline assignment: CDR1 GTSNPN and CDR2 SVGIG (reference sequence). The CDR3 loop spans 15 amino acids. The CDR3 DNA reads as TGTGCCTGGAGTGTACTAGGGGTTCGGGATTCACCCCTCCACTTT. Its protein is CAWSVLGVRDSPLHF.

This chain connects TRBV2 to TRBJ2-3; 7 bases match TRBD2. CDR3 length equals 15 residues. V gave up 11 bases and J gave up 6 bases; unmatched junction bases: 17. CDR1 and CDR2 from the germline V gene are SNHLY and FYNNEI. Here the CDR3 reads CAYTVGLAEADTQYF. The CDR3 DNA is TGTGCCTATACAGTGGGCCTAGCGGAGGCGGATACGCAGTATTTT.

J is TRBJ1-6 and V is TRBV7-9, with D unresolved. Trimming removed 5 bases at V and 10 bases at J, with 15 bases between. Looked up from germline, CDR1 is SEHNR and CDR2 is FQNEAQ (reference sequence). This CDR3 comprises 14 residues. This chain's CDR3 is CASSPGSWKSPLHF. In DNA, the CDR3 is TGTGCCAGCAGCCCTGGTTCGTGGAAATCACCCCTCCACTTT.

The chain couples TRBV5-1 to TRBJ2-1; D possibly corresponds to TRBD2 (6 bases). The CDR3 consists of 16 residues. Germline V gives CDR1 SGHRS, CDR2 YFSETQ. Between the trimmed V and J ends, which lost 3 bases and 3 bases, there was a span of 16 bases. The CDR3 DNA is TGCGCCAGCAGCTCCCTCGCGGGAATTCTCTACAATGAGCAGTTCTTC. Its protein product is CASSSLAGILYNEQFF. The variable domain in full, completed from reference TRBV5-1 and TRBJ2-1, reads KAGVTQTPRYLIKTRGQQVTLSCSPISGHRSVSWYQQTPGQGLQFLFEYFSETQRNKGNFPGRFSGRQFSNSRSEMNVSTLELGDSALYLCASSSLAGILYNEQFFGPGTRLTVL.

This clone has just a few counts. J is TRBJ2-1 and V is TRBV2; 8 bases agree with TRBD2. CDR3 length equals 14 residues. After removal of 8 bases from V and 8 bases from J, the junction contained 11 bases not matched to a gene. Germline V lookup: CDR1 SNHLY, CDR2 FYNNEI. The CDR3 DNA reads as TGTGCCAGCTGTGGCGGGGGGCTTGAGGATGAGCAGTTCTTC. Translating it yields CASCGGGLEDEQFF.

This clone has a single count. The chain couples TRBV29-1 to TRBJ2-1, with 8 bases lining up with TRBD2. The CDR3 runs 16 residues. Trimming took 1 base from V and 4 from J; bases not matched to a gene: 9. Germline values: CDR1 SQVTM, CDR2 ANQGSEA. CDR3 amino acids: CSVEVGGAGGYNEQFF. CDR3 coding DNA: TGCAGCGTTGAAGTGGGGGGTGCGGGAGGTTACAATGAGCAGTTCTTC.

This clone was seen a handful of times. The genes are TRBV4-2 and TRBJ1-1, with D possibly being TRBD1 (5 bases). The CDR3 is 14 amino acids. CDR1 is LGHNA, CDR2 YNFKEQ, per germline. V was shortened by 4 bases and J by 4 bases, with 13 bases between the two germline ends. The CDR3 reads CASSPRQGGTEAFF. CDR3 sequence (DNA): TGTGCCAGCAGCCCCCGGCAGGGTGGCACTGAAGCTTTCTTT.

CDR3 in DNA: TGCGCCAGCAGCCAAGAATCAGCAGGGACCTATGGCTACACCTTC. This encodes CASSQESAGTYGYTF. This chain joins TRBV4-1 and TRBJ1-2; tentative D call: TRBD1 (5 bases). Between the trimmed V and J ends, which lost 0 bases and 4 bases, there was a span of 12 bases. The germline V gene has CDR1 MGHRA and CDR2 YSYEKL. The CDR3 sequence is 15 residues long.

This clone was detected only a few times. The rearrangement uses TRBV4-1 and TRBJ2-1; D gene unclear. This CDR3 is 14 amino acids long. CDR1 and CDR2 (germline): MGHRA, YSYEKL. Trimming left V 6 bases short and J 12 bases short, with 21 bases between. The CDR3 loop reads CASSRPLDRSGQFF. The CDR3 DNA reads TGCGCCAGCAGTCGACCGTTAGACCGGAGTGGGCAGTTCTTC.

The rearrangement links TRBV5-4 to TRBJ2-1; D not certain. V lost 0 bases and J 10 bases, leaving 14 bases between the germline ends. Germline CDR1 reads SGHNT; CDR2 reads YYREEE (reference sequence). This CDR3 is 14 amino acids long. The CDR3 loop reads CASSLAVSPREQFF. CDR3 DNA: TGTGCCAGCAGCTTGGCCGTTAGCCCCAGAGAGCAGTTCTTC.

This chain joins TRBV12-3 or TRBV12-4 and TRBJ2-3; D not resolved. With 3 bases removed from V and 10 bases from J, the gap between germline ends came to 14 bases. The CDR3 covers 13 residues. The CDR3 spells CASSLGVGLAQYF. The CDR3 region has the DNA TGTGCCAGCAGTTTGGGCGTGGGCCTTGCGCAGTATTTT.

V usage is TRBV7-2 and J usage is TRBJ1-2, with TRBD1 identical over 9 bases. V was clipped by 8 bases and J by 7 bases; unmatched bases: 17. The CDR3 length is 16 residues. CDR1 is SGHTA, CDR2 FQGNSA, per germline. CDR3 nucleotides: TGTGCCAGCGGGGGACAGGGTGTAATCCCTTGGGGTGGCTACACCTTC. Residues: CASGGQGVIPWGGYTF.

This chain connects TRBV7-3 to TRBJ2-1, with TRBD2 matching 12 bases. The germline V gene has CDR1 SGHTA and CDR2 FQGTGA. J lost 4 bases, V lost 5 bases, and 3 bases had no gene match. The CDR3 spans 15 residues. In DNA form, the CDR3 reads TGTGCCAGCAGCCCGGGACTAGCGGGTTACAATGAGCAGTTCTTC. Encoded protein: CASSPGLAGYNEQFF.

This clone was picked up one time. The gene calls are TRBV10-3 and TRBJ1-1; 7 nucleotides agree with TRBD1. Germline V gene data show CDR1 as ENHRY and CDR2 as SYGVKD. The ends lost 0 bases at V and 0 bases at J; junction bases unmatched: 1. The CDR3 runs to 15 residues. CDR3 residues: CAISESTGMNTEAFF. Here the CDR3 DNA reads TGTGCCATCAGTGAGTCGACAGGGATGAACACTGAAGCTTTCTTT.

The chain combines TRBV2 with TRBJ2-1; no definite D call. There are 11 residues in the CDR3. The ends were cut back, 9 bases at V and 2 bases at J, with 5 bases in the middle. Germline V gene data show CDR1 as SNHLY and CDR2 as FYNNEI. The CDR3 DNA is TGTGCCAGTGGGACCTACAATGAGCAGTTCTTC. Translated, it gives CASGTYNEQFF.